A single sample gave rise to the 17 T cell receptor beta chains below, sequenced in a study of human T cells and chemical hapten exposure. MiXCR was run by TCRdb on the RACE reads, yielding one entry per CDR3 protein. The data contain around 75,000 distinct CDR3 sequences, about a tenth of them singletons. Time point reported: patch test 2, 6 weeks after DPC sensitization. Indicated treatment: therapeutic diphenylcyclopropenone sensitization with weekly scalp DPC. Specimen: whole blood, collected in connection with sensitization to the hapten diphenylcyclopropenone (DPC). The source is a woman aged 45-65 years with alopecia areata. Some clones in this sample may be carry-over from other donors' samples.

Many counts were recorded for this clonotype. The chain links TRBV29-1 to TRBJ1-2, with D possibly matching TRBD1 (5 bases). Deletions cut 4 bases from V and 6 bases from J, with 12 bases between. This CDR3 spans 12 amino acids. CDR1 and CDR2 (germline): SQVTM, ANQGSEA. The CDR3 here is CSVVSGDHGYTF. The CDR3 bases are TGCAGCGTTGTCTCTGGGGACCATGGCTACACCTTC.

This clonotype was recorded at least ten times. The gene calls are TRBV6-1 and TRBJ2-3; D is possibly TRBD1 (6 bases). Germline V gene data show CDR1 as MNHNS and CDR2 as SASEGT. Trimming removed 7 bases from V and 0 bases from J, with 14 bases in between. The CDR3 totals 15 residues. The CDR3 loop reads CASIMDRVSTDTQYF. The CDR3, as DNA: TGTGCCAGCATAATGGACAGAGTTAGCACAGATACGCAGTATTTT.

V gene TRBV20-1 combines with J gene TRBJ2-3; D is unclear. CDR1 is DFQATT, CDR2 SNEGSKA, per germline (reference sequence). The CDR3 length is 11 residues. The germline V and J ends were trimmed by 5 bases and 6 bases, with 9 bases remaining between them. Here the CDR3 reads CSAHDTDTQYF. The CDR3 bases are TGCAGTGCTCATGATACGGATACGCAGTATTTT.

This clonotype was seen many times. The rearrangement links TRBV9 to TRBJ2-3; no clear D gene. Between the trimmed V and J ends, which lost 4 bases and 5 bases, there was a span of 14 bases. Germline loops: CDR1 SGDLS, CDR2 YYNGEE. The CDR3 runs 14 residues. CDR3 protein: CASSPRYNEDTQYF. CDR3 nucleotide sequence: TGTGCCAGCAGCCCCCGCTACAATGAAGATACGCAGTATTTT.

The chain is built from TRBV5-1 and TRBJ1-1, with a possible D match to TRBD1 (6 bases). The germline CDR1 and CDR2 sequences are SGHRS and YFSETQ. V was pared by 5 bases and J by 1 base, with 12 bases between. This CDR3 has 14 amino acids. The CDR3 bases are TGCGCCAGCAGAGAGCAACAGGGGAACACTGAAGCTTTCTTT. Translating it yields CASREQQGNTEAFF. Filled out from reference TRBV5-1 and TRBJ1-1, the complete variable domain reads KAGVTQTPRYLIKTRGQQVTLSCSPISGHRSVSWYQQTPGQGLQFLFEYFSETQRNKGNFPGRFSGRQFSNSRSEMNVSTLELGDSALYLCASREQQGNTEAFFGQGTRLTVV.

A few counts support this clonotype. This chain joins TRBV5-1 and TRBJ2-1; perhaps TRBD2 as D (5 bases). The CDR3 extends over 14 amino acids. Germline V gene data show CDR1 as SGHRS and CDR2 as YFSETQ. Trimming took 1 base from V and 4 from J, leaving 9 bases between them. The CDR3 nucleotides read TGCGCCAGCAGCTTGCGGGGAGATTACAATGAGCAGTTCTTC. This translates into CASSLRGDYNEQFF.

This clonotype was counted only a few times. The genes are TRBV29-1 and TRBJ2-1; D gene ambiguous. The CDR3 extends over 11 amino acids. Germline V gene data show CDR1 as SQVTM and CDR2 as ANQGSEA. V lost 4 bases and J lost 9, with 10 bases in between. The CDR3 DNA follows: TGCAGCGTTGGTGAGTCCCGTGAGCAGTTCTTC. This codes for CSVGESREQFF.

This clonotype occurred a few times. The chain uses TRBV28 and TRBJ1-6; no firm D call. The CDR3 totals 11 residues. Germline values: CDR1 MDHEN, CDR2 SYDVKM. V lost 8 bases and J lost 6, with 5 bases in between. The CDR3 protein is CASEANSPLHF. As DNA, the CDR3 is TGTGCCAGCGAGGCTAATTCACCCCTCCACTTT.

This clonotype was found many times. The CDR3 is CASSVGLAGPLAEQFF. CDR3 coding DNA: TGTGCCAGCAGCGTAGGTCTAGCGGGCCCCCTCGCGGAGCAGTTCTTC. The rearrangement uses TRBV9 and TRBJ2-1; TRBD2 aligns across 8 bases. The CDR3 has 16 residues. After removal of 0 bases from V and 10 bases from J, the junction contained 12 bases not matched to a gene. Germline V gene sequence: CDR1 SGDLS, CDR2 YYNGEE. The full variable domain, rest sourced from reference TRBV9 and TRBJ2-1, is DSGVTQTPKHLITATGQRVTLRCSPRSGDLSVYWYQQSLDQGLQFLIQYYNGEERAKGNILERFSAQQFPDLHSELNLSSLELGDSALYFCASSVGLAGPLAEQFFGPGTRLTVL.

In its sample, this clonotype was seen many times. The V call is TRBV7-9, the J call TRBJ1-1, with a weak D call TRBD1 (5 bases). Germline assignment: CDR1 SEHNR and CDR2 FQNEAQ (reference sequence). There are 12 residues in the CDR3. V lost 5 bases, J lost 5 bases, and 9 bases lay in between. The CDR3 sequence is CASSVGTTEAFF. The CDR3 region has the DNA TGTGCCAGCAGCGTCGGGACGACTGAAGCTTTCTTT.

This clonotype was seen more than once but under ten times. The J gene is TRBJ2-2, the V gene TRBV20-1; 14 nucleotides agree with TRBD2. CDR1 DFQATT and CDR2 SNEGSKA come from the germline V gene (reference sequence). With V trimmed by 5 bases and J by 7 bases, 9 bases remained unmatched. This CDR3 contains 16 residues. The CDR3 spells CSARAGLAGGHGELFF. The CDR3 DNA sequence: TGCAGTGCTCGCGCAGGACTAGCGGGAGGACACGGGGAGCTGTTTTTT.

The gene calls are TRBV10-3 and TRBJ1-1; no clear D gene. CDR3 size: 11 residues. Per germline, CDR1 ENHRY and CDR2 SYGVKD. Trimming removed 6 bases at V and 2 bases at J, with 4 bases between. The CDR3 bases are TGTGCCATCAGAGGAAACACTGAAGCTTTCTTT. The encoded protein is CAIRGNTEAFF.

The table lists this clonotype with many counts. This sequence joins TRBV7-3 and TRBJ1-2; 7 positions match TRBD1. V shed 5 bases and J 4 bases; nucleotides not matched to a gene: 10. Germline CDR1 reads SGHTA; CDR2 reads FQGTGA. The CDR3 contains 15 residues. CDR3 in DNA: TGTGCCAGCAGCCCGCAGGGGGGCCCTATCTATGGCTACACCTTC. This encodes CASSPQGGPIYGYTF.

This clonotype was observed at least ten times. The chain employs TRBV20-1 and TRBJ2-1, with D unclear. The CDR3 is 15 residues long. The V end lost 4 bases, the J end lost 12 bases, and 25 bases lay between the germline ends. CDR1 DFQATT and CDR2 SNEGSKA come from the germline V gene (reference sequence). CDR3 protein: CSATPGVGLSLGQFF. The CDR3 region has the DNA TGCAGTGCTACCCCCGGTGTAGGGCTTTCGCTCGGGCAGTTCTTC.

There are many counts of this clonotype. The rearrangement uses TRBV20-1 and TRBJ1-1; tentative D call: TRBD1 (6 bases). Germline assignment: CDR1 DFQATT and CDR2 SNEGSKA (reference sequence). CDR3 length: 14 amino acids. The germline V and J ends were trimmed by 5 bases and 0 bases, with 13 bases remaining between them. The CDR3 spells CSAEDSFMNTEAFF. Here the CDR3 DNA reads TGCAGTGCTGAGGACAGTTTCATGAACACTGAAGCTTTCTTT.

This chain joins TRBV6-1 and TRBJ1-1; 9 nucleotides line up with TRBD1. V lost 7 bases, J lost 0 bases, and 21 bases stayed unmatched. This CDR3 has 20 residues. Germline loops: CDR1 MNHNS, CDR2 SASEGT. CDR3 region: CASTPRIRDRVLLLNTEAFF. The CDR3 region has the DNA TGTGCCAGCACCCCTCGTATCCGGGACAGGGTTCTTCTCCTGAACACTGAAGCTTTCTTT.

The table lists this clonotype with a few counts. V is TRBV20-1 and J is TRBJ1-4, with 8 bases identical to TRBD1. V lost 6 bases, J lost 5 bases, and 11 bases stayed unmatched. Germline CDR1 is DFQATT and CDR2 is SNEGSKA (reference sequence). This CDR3 is built from 15 residues. CDR3 in amino acids: CSARRSHRGNEKLFF. As DNA, the CDR3 is TGCAGTGCCCGAAGGTCTCACAGGGGGAATGAAAAACTGTTTTTT.